This entry concerns a single T cell receptor (beta chain). The antigen is not known. Germline CDR1 reads SEHNR; CDR2 reads FQNEAQ (reference sequence). V trimming: 5 bases; J trimming: 8 bases; junction bases outside the gene matches: 14. The length of the CDR3 is 15 residues. The record originates from a study of T cell repertoires in cytomegalovirus infection. TCRdb re-analysed the reads in MiXCR, keeping a single row per CDR3 protein. The table lists some 700,000 distinct CDR3 sequences, about a third of them singletons. Study-level points and caveats: The ex vivo response showed dominance by HLA-C-restricted CMV-specific TCR beta clonotypes.

The gene calls are TRBV7-9 and TRBJ1-2; 7 bases are shared with TRBD1. Sequenced sample: PBMCs. The source of this sequence is a human donor in good health (CMV status not recorded). Some clones in this sample may be carry-over from other donors' samples. The CDR3 reads CASSQSQTLTGGYTF. For the CDR3, the DNA is TGTGCCAGCAGCCAAAGTCAAACACTGACAGGGGGCTACACCTTC.